Each of the 9 T cell receptor beta chains below was sequenced from the same sample in a study of blood T cell repertoires in COVID-19. Data came from immunoSEQ multiplex PCR; TCRdb stores just in-frame clones and leaves some out. The sample holds roughly 100,000 clones, 87% seen once. Sequences were obtained from peripheral blood. These receptors were taken from a woman in her fifties or sixties with COVID-19, enrolled during active disease.

The V and J genes are TRBV7-2 and TRBJ1-1, with D possibly being TRBD1 (5 bases). The ends were cut back, 1 base at V and 1 base at J, with 10 bases in the middle. Germline loops: CDR1 SGHTA, CDR2 FQGNSA. This CDR3 contains 15 residues. The CDR3 bases are TGTGCCAGCAGCTTAGAGATTACAGGGAACACTGAAGCTTTCTTT. It codes for CASSLEITGNTEAFF.

This clone was observed a single time. The chain joins TRBV5-1 to TRBJ2-7, with TRBD1 matching 9 bases. There are 15 residues in the CDR3. The V gene end was trimmed by 4 bases and the J gene end by 2 bases; junction bases not matched to a gene: 7. Germline lookup yields CDR1 SGHRS and CDR2 YFSETQ. CDR3 sequence reads: CASSHGDREAYEQYF. DNA of the CDR3: TGCGCCAGCAGCCACGGGGACAGGGAGGCCTACGAGCAGTACTTC.

The V call is TRBV9, the J call TRBJ2-5, with TRBD1 matching over 7 bases. This CDR3 region has 15 residues. V shed 0 bases, J shed 4 bases, and the junction held 6 bases outside the gene matches. Germline V gene lookup returns CDR1 SGDLS and CDR2 YYNGEE. The CDR3 reads CASSVAPQGSETQYF. The CDR3 bases are TGTGCCAGCAGCGTAGCCCCACAGGGGTCAGAGACCCAGTACTTC.

The chain joins TRBV7-9 to TRBJ1-2, with D tentatively TRBD1 (5 bases). Per the germline V gene, CDR1 is SEHNR and CDR2 is FQNEAQ (reference sequence). There are 13 residues in the CDR3. The V end was cut by 0 bases, the J end by 8 bases, with 10 bases between. CDR3 nucleotides: TGTGCCAGCAGCTTAGCAGGGGCGGGAGGCTACACCTTC. It codes for CASSLAGAGGYTF. Supplemented by reference TRBV7-9 and TRBJ1-2, the full variable domain reads DTGVSQNPRHKITKRGQNVTFRCDPISEHNRLYWYRQTLGQGPEFLTYFQNEAQLEKSRLLSDRFSAERPKGSFSTLEIQRTEQGDSAMYLCASSLAGAGGYTFGSGTRLTVV.

The gene calls are TRBV13 and TRBJ2-4; possible D gene TRBD1, 6 bases. Germline lookup yields CDR1 PRHDT and CDR2 FYEKMQ (reference sequence). The CDR3 covers 13 residues. V was cut by 5 bases and J by 10 bases, with 15 bases left in between. The CDR3 coding sequence is TGTGCCAGCAGCCCCCAACAGGGAGAGATTCAGTACTTC. Amino acids: CASSPQQGEIQYF.

The chain joins TRBV9 to TRBJ2-7; 15 bases fit TRBD2. Per germline, CDR1 SGDLS and CDR2 YYNGEE. The CDR3 extends over 18 amino acids. V shed 6 bases and J 3 bases; nucleotides not matched to a gene: 13. The chain's CDR3 is CASTGPGTSGGPNYEQYF. The CDR3 region has the DNA TGTGCCAGCACCGGTCCCGGGACTAGCGGGGGGCCGAACTACGAGCAGTACTTC.

In this sample, this clone turned up once. V usage is TRBV11-3 and J usage is TRBJ2-1; 8 bases agree with TRBD2. From germline, CDR1 is SGHNT and CDR2 YENEEA. With 5 bases clipped from V and 8 bases from J, the junction kept 11 bases outside the gene matches. This CDR3 is built from 15 residues. As DNA, the CDR3 is TGTGCCAGCAGCCAATACGGCGGGGGGTCCTATGAGCAGTTCTTC. It specifies CASSQYGGGSYEQFF.

The chain carries TRBV28 and TRBJ2-5; TRBD2 agrees at 12 bases. The CDR3 totals 15 residues. Germline loops: CDR1 MDHEN, CDR2 SYDVKM. Trimming at V came to 5 bases and at J to 5 bases, leaving 6 bases not matched to a gene. Written as DNA, the CDR3 is TGTGCCAGCAGTCCTGGACTAGCGGGGTCGGAGACCCAGTACTTC. Residues: CASSPGLAGSETQYF.

The CDR3 DNA is TGTGCCAGCTCACCACCAACGGGGGGCAGCTCCTACAATGAGCAGTTCTTC. Its translation: CASSPPTGGSSYNEQFF. The chain is built from TRBV18 and TRBJ2-1; maybe TRBD2 (7 bases). Trimming cost V 0 bases and J 0 bases, with 12 bases left between them. CDR3 length: 17 amino acids. Germline assignment: CDR1 KGHSH and CDR2 LQKENI.